The clone carrying this T cell receptor beta chain appeared a single time. Its matching antigen is unknown. All donors were Caucasian adults living in Nashville, Tennessee. CDR1 is MNHNS and CDR2 is SASEGT in the germline V gene. The CDR3 length is 15 residues. V shed 5 bases and J shed 0 bases, with 10 bases lying between them. The data were taken from a study of shared clonotypes between healthy human individuals. The assay was carried out at the deep level. TCRdb's copy holds only in-frame clones and misses some; the assay was immunoSEQ multiplex PCR. This table holds about 1.4 million clones, roughly 95% found once. General study findings and limits: Of the naive CD4 clonotypes, 4% to 5% were shared across four donors.

The receptor's source is a man younger than 40 in good health. Source material: naive CD4+ T cells sorted from blood. The subset was: CD45RA+ positively selected. This rearrangement joins TRBV6-1 to TRBJ1-4; no reliable D call. CDR3 bases: TGTGCCAGCAGTAAATTAGCTTCAACTAATGAAAAACTGTTTTTT. Protein sequence: CASSKLASTNEKLFF.